Described below is a single TCR beta chain sequence and its context. These data are taken from a study of shared clonotypes between healthy human individuals. It was CD45RO-negative cells, positively selected for CCR7, that made up naive CD8 cells, with terminally differentiated effector memory CD45RA+ cells excluded. V lost 5 bases and J lost 0, with 8 bases in between. The CDR3 covers 13 residues. CDR1 is SGHRS and CDR2 is YFSETQ in the germline V gene. Assay: immunoSEQ multiplex PCR; the TCRdb copy retains only in-frame clones and omits some. Of hundreds of thousands of clones listed, about 91% are singletons.

The gene calls are TRBV5-1 and TRBJ2-5; D not resolved. The sequence derives from a man between 25 and 39 years old in good health. Sequencing was performed on naive CD8+ T cells sorted from blood. CDR3 sequence (DNA): TGCGCCAGCAGGGGTGACGACCAAGAGACCCAGTACTTC. It yields the protein CASRGDDQETQYF.